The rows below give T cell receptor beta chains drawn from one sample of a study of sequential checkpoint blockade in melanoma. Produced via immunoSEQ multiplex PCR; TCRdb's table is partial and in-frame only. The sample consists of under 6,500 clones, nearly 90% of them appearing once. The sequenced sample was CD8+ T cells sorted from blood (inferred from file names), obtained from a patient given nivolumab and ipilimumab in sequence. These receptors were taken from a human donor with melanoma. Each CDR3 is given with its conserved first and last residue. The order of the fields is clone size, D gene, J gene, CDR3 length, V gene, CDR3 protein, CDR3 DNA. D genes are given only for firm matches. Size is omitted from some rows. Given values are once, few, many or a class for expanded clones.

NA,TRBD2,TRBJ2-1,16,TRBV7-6,CASRPSGRTAYNEQFF,TGTGCCAGCAGACCTAGCGGGAGAACGGCCTACAATGAGCAGTTCTTC
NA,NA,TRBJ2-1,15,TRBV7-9,CASSLLGNSDNEQFF,TGTGCCAGCAGCTTATTGGGCAATTCGGACAATGAGCAGTTCTTC
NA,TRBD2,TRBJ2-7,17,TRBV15,CATSRDSGSGSRNEQYF,TGTGCCACCAGCAGAGATAGTGGTAGCGGGAGCCGAAACGAGCAGTACTTC
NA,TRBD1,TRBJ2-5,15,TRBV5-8,CASSSDRGRSETQYF,TGTGCCAGCAGCTCAGACAGGGGGCGCTCAGAGACCCAGTACTTC
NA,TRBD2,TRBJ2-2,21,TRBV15,CATSSRIAGGRQTKNTGELFF,TGTGCCACCAGCAGTAGGATAGCGGGAGGGAGACAGACTAAGAACACCGGGGAGCTGTTTTTT
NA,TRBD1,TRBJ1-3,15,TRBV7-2,CASKTGQGSGNTIYF,TGTGCCAGTAAGACGGGACAGGGGTCTGGAAACACCATATATTTT
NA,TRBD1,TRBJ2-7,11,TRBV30,CAWTGGNEQYF,TGTGCCTGGACAGGGGGCAACGAGCAGTACTTC
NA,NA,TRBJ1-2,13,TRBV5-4,CASSLEENYGYTF,TGTGCCAGCAGCCTGGAAGAGAACTATGGCTACACCTTC
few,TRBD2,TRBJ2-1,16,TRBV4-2,CASSPGGAGDYNEQFF,TGTGCCAGCAGCCCGGGGGGAGCGGGCGATTACAATGAGCAGTTCTTC
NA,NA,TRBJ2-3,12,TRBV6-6,CASSHSSDTQYF,TGTGCCAGCAGCCACTCCTCAGATACGCAGTATTTT
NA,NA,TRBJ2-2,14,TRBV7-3,CASSLAAATGELFF,TGTGCCAGCAGCTTAGCAGCGGCGACCGGGGAGCTGTTTTTT
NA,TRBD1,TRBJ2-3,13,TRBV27,CAGMTGGTDTQYF,TGTGCCGGCATGACAGGGGGCACAGATACGCAGTATTTT
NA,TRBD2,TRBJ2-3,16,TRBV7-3,CASSIVSGGPHDTQYF,TGTGCCAGCAGCATCGTGAGCGGGGGGCCTCACGATACGCAGTATTTT
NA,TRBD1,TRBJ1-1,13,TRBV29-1,CSVQTGEATEAFF,TGCAGCGTCCAGACAGGGGAGGCCACTGAAGCTTTCTTT
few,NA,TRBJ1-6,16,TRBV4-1,CASSLTHRDPPTPLPF,TGCGCCAGCAGCCTTACCCACCGAGATCCACCGACACCCCTCCCCTTT
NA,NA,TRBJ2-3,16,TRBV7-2,CASSLLPGLSTDTQYF,TGTGCCAGCAGCCTATTACCGGGACTGAGCACAGATACGCAGTATTTT
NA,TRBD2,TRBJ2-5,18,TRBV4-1,CASSQTVVPAGTQETQYF,TGCGCCAGCAGCCAAACAGTAGTGCCAGCGGGAACTCAAGAGACCCAGTACTTC
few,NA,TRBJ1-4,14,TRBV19,CASSRRQANEKLFF,TGTGCCAGTAGTCGGAGACAGGCTAATGAAAAACTGTTTTTT
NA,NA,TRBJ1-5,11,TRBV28,CATGGNQPQHF,TGTGCCACCGGGGGCAATCAGCCCCAGCATTTT
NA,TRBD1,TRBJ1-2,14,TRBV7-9,CASSGQGVFYGYTF,TGTGCCAGCAGCGGACAGGGGGTTTTCTATGGCTACACCTTC
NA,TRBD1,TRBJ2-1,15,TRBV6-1,CASSEGQGSYNEQFF,TGTGCCAGCAGTGAGGGACAGGGCTCCTACAATGAGCAGTTCTTC
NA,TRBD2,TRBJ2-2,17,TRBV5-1,CASSLLTSGIRGGELFF,TGCGCCAGCTCATTGTTGACTAGCGGGATTCGTGGCGGGGAGCTGTTTTTT
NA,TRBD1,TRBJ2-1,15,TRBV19,CASSIGQGAQNEQFF,TGTGCCAGTAGTATAGGACAGGGGGCGCAAAATGAGCAGTTCTTC
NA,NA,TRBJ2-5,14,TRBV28,CASSLHQGQETQYF,TGTGCCAGCAGTTTACATCAGGGCCAAGAGACCCAGTACTTC
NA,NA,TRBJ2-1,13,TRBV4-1,CASSQDEGNEQFF,TGCGCCAGCAGCCAAGATGAGGGAAATGAGCAGTTCTTC
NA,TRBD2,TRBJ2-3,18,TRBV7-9,CASSLKLAGGLRRDTQYF,TGTGCCAGCAGCTTGAAACTAGCGGGAGGTCTGAGGAGAGATACGCAGTATTTT
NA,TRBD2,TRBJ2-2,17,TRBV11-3,CASSSRTSGDRAGELFF,TGTGCCAGCAGCTCCAGGACTAGCGGCGACCGGGCCGGGGAGCTGTTTTTT
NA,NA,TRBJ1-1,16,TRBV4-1,CASSQESGLRGTEAFF,TGCGCCAGCAGCCAGGAATCAGGGCTTCGGGGGACTGAAGCTTTCTTT
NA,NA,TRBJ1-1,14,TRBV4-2,CASSQDGLRTEAFF,TGTGCCAGCAGCCAAGACGGTCTCAGGACTGAAGCTTTCTTT
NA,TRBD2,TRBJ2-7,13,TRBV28,CASVREGSYEQYF,TGTGCCAGCGTCCGGGAGGGTTCCTACGAGCAGTACTTC
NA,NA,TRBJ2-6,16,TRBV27,CASSLAGVSGANVLTF,TGTGCCAGCAGTCTTGCAGGGGTCTCTGGGGCCAACGTCCTGACTTTC
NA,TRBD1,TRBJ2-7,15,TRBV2,CASSEGQGLSYEQYF,TGTGCCAGCAGTGAAGGACAGGGATTATCCTACGAGCAGTACTTC
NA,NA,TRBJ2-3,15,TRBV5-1,CASSLLPSGTDTQYF,TGCGCCAGCAGCTTGCTCCCTAGCGGCACAGATACGCAGTATTTT
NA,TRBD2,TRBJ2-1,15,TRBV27,CASSFGLAGLHEQFF,TGTGCCAGCAGTTTTGGGCTAGCGGGTCTGCATGAGCAGTTCTTC
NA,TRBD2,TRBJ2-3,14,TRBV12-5,CATSLGGSKNTQYF,TGTGCAACCTCCCTGGGCGGGAGTAAGAATACGCAGTATTTT
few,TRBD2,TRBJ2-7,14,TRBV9,CASSPAAGENEQYF,TGTGCCAGCAGCCCAGCCGCGGGAGAGAACGAGCAGTACTTC
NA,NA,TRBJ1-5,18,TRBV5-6,CASSLDFRTVYSNQPQHF,TGTGCCAGCAGCTTGGATTTTAGGACAGTGTATAGCAATCAGCCCCAGCATTTT
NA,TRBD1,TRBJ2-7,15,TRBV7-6,CASSLADRGGYEQYF,TGTGCCAGCAGCTTGGCTGACAGGGGAGGCTACGAGCAGTACTTC
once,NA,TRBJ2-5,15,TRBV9,CASSVGGSNQETQYF,TGTGCCAGCAGCGTAGGAGGCAGCAACCAAGAGACCCAGTACTTC
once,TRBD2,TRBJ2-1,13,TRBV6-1,CATSGTRSNEQFF,TGTGCCACCTCGGGGACTAGATCAAATGAGCAGTTCTTC
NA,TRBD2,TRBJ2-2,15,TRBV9,CASSVSGRAPGELFF,TGTGCCAGCAGCGTGAGCGGGAGGGCCCCCGGGGAGCTGTTTTTT
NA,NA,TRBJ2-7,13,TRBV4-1,CASSQVGRYEQYF,TGCGCCAGCAGCCAAGTGGGGCGCTACGAGCAGTACTTC
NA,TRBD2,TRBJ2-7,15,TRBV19,CASSIGLAGSYEQYF,TGTGCCAGTAGTATTGGACTAGCGGGCTCCTACGAGCAGTACTTC
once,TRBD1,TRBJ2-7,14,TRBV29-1,CSVLLRDRGYEQYF,TGCAGCGTTCTACTCCGGGACAGGGGCTACGAGCAGTACTTC
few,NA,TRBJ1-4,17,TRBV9,CASSKWTDGWPSEKLFF,TGTGCCAGCAGCAAATGGACAGACGGTTGGCCTAGTGAAAAACTGTTTTTT
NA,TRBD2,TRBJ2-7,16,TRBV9,CASSVGWGRALSEQYF,TGTGCCAGCAGCGTAGGATGGGGGAGGGCCCTTAGTGAGCAGTACTTC
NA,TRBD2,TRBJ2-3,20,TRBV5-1,CASRLALGTSGRRITDTQYF,TGCGCCAGCAGATTGGCGTTGGGGACTAGCGGGAGGAGGATCACAGATACGCAGTATTTT
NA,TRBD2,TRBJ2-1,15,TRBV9,CASSQVAGDYNEQFF,TGTGCCAGCAGCCAGGTAGCGGGAGACTACAATGAGCAGTTCTTC
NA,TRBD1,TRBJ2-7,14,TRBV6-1,CASSKGQSTYEQYF,TGTGCCAGCAGCAAGGGACAGTCCACCTACGAGCAGTACTTC
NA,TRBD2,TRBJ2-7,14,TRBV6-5,CASSPRLRGDEQYF,TGTGCCAGCAGCCCAAGACTCCGGGGGGACGAGCAGTACTTC
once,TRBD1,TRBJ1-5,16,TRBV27,CASSLRDRVPNQPQHF,TGTGCCAGCAGTTTAAGGGACAGGGTCCCCAATCAGCCCCAGCATTTT
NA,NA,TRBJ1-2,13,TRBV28,CASSINRAYGYTF,TGTGCCAGCAGTATCAACAGGGCCTATGGCTACACCTTC
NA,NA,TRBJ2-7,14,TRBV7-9,CASSLSGAPHEQYF,TGTGCCAGCAGCTTGTCAGGGGCGCCCCACGAGCAGTACTTC
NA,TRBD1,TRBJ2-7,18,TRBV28,CASSVFGTGGPLTYEQYF,TGTGCCAGCAGTGTTTTCGGGACAGGGGGCCCCCTAACCTACGAGCAGTACTTC
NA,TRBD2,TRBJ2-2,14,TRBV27,CASSGTSGTGELFF,TGTGCCAGCAGCGGGACTAGCGGAACCGGGGAGCTGTTTTTT